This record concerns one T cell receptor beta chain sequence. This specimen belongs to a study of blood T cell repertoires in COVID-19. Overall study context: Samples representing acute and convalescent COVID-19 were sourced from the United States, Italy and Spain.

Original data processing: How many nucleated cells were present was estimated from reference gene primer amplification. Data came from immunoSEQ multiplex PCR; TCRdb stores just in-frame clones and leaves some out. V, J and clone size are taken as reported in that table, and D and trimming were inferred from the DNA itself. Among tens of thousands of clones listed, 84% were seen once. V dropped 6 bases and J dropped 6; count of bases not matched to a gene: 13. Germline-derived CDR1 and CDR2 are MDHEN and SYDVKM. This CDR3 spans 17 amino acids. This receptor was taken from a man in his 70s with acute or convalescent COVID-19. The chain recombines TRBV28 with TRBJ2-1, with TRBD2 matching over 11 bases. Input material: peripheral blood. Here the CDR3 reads CASSPTSGISRGNEQFF. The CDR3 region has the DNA TGTGCCAGCAGCCCGACTAGCGGGATCAGCCGGGGCAATGAGCAGTTCTTC.